The sequence of this TCR beta chain was determined in a study of CD8+ T cells in alopecia areata (dated by TCRdb to between 2018 and 2020). Background for the entire study: The treated patients, all with moderate-to-severe alopecia areata, were enrolled in an open-label pilot trial of oral tofacitinib given at 5 to 10 mg twice daily. Tofacitinib was administered for 6 to 18 months, and 6 months of follow-up off drug were then conducted to assess delayed response and recurrence. In both human patients and the C3H/HeJ mouse model, the study applied high-throughput TCRbeta sequencing to look at T cell clonal expansion in alopecia areata. Human TCRbeta sequencing covered scalp tissue and sorted CD4+ and CD8+ peripheral blood T cells from patchy and totalis/universalis alopecia areata patients and healthy controls. Patients on tofacitinib were biopsied at baseline and after 4 and 24 weeks of treatment, and several of the patients also had a later scalp biopsy. Scalp clonality was compared across normal scalp (n=4), patchy alopecia areata scalp (n=8), and alopecia totalis/universalis scalp (n=8). The RNA source kit depended on sample type: the PAXgene miRNA kit for fixed scalp, the miRNeasy kit for PBMCs, and the RNeasy kit for mouse skin. immunoSEQ multiplex PCR using 35 Vbeta forward primers and 13 Jbeta reverse primers was used to amplify TCRbeta CDR3 regions.

The CDR3 covers 14 residues, taking in both the cysteine and the phenylalanine. This entry keeps only the CDR3 DNA: 42 bases, framed from base 1. Between the V and J ends, shortened by 4 bases and 5 bases respectively, the junction contains 12 bases. The germline V gene sets CDR1 to SGHRS and CDR2 to YFSETQ. The paper's findings and limits, for the study overall: TCR sequences shared between patients were less clear than in mice, possibly partly because of HLA diversity in the patient population. Compared with normal scalp, lesional scalp had higher clonality and more expanded CD8+ clones, particularly in alopecia totalis/universalis, a pattern that suggests antigenic drive. Unlike mouse skin, where gammadelta T cells dominate, normal human skin contains resident alphabeta T cells that get sequenced too, which complicates analysis of the scalp TCR repertoire.

With respect to this clone: Which antigen it targets is not known. Qualities for individual bases were not recorded, and no much larger clone is one base off.

The time point tag for this specimen amounts to: baseline before oral tofacitinib. Lesional scalp punch biopsies and peripheral blood were collected from alopecia areata patients. PBMCs were separated by density centrifugation and stained for CD3, CD4 and CD8, after which CD4+ and CD8+ T cells were sorted on a FACSAria. The library was obtained by the immunoSEQ multiplex PCR assay. For TCR sequencing, RNA was extracted from every sample and reverse transcribed into cDNA to serve as template. First-strand cDNA was synthesized with SuperScript III using a 2:1 mix of oligo-dT and random hexamers. A synthetic immune receptor repertoire was used to measure amplification bias, and any remaining bias was corrected computationally. As for how the authors treated the data: Raw reads were preprocessed to remove errors, and CDR3 was defined by IMGT conventions from the conserved cysteine to phenylalanine. Clonality was computed by normalizing Shannon entropy by log2 of the number of productive unique TCRs and subtracting the result from 1. Whether scalp clones were CD4 or CD8 was inferred by matching scalp TCRbeta sequences against CD4 and CD8 repertoires sorted from blood. What TCRdb holds here is the immuneACCESS table cut down to in-frame rearrangements. Part of the clones is not present; checked against another copy, under half of the missing clones reflect an unresolved V gene, and the others are unexplained. Clonal size and the V and J genes are those of that table, whereas D and trimming came from the DNA. The sample includes about 150,000 clones, with approximately 87% observed a single time. The ten largest account for roughly 16% of the sample.

Specimen: CD8+ T cells sorted from blood, collected at week 0. The chain couples TRBV5-1 to TRBJ2-2; the D gene is possibly TRBD1, with 6 bases matching. This clonotype was sampled from a human donor with alopecia areata. The CDR3 sequence is CASSLRQVTGELFF. The sequence in DNA is TGCGCCAGCAGCCTTAGACAGGTTACCGGGGAGCTGTTTTTT.